The 22 T cell receptor beta chains reported below all come from one sample, sequenced in a study of T-cell memory formation after mild COVID-19. Each CDR3 protein is one row after TCRdb ran MiXCR on the 5' RACE reads. The table records 300,000 to 400,000 distinct CDR3 sequences, around 13% of them present only once. Material for sequencing was PBMCs or a T cell subset sorted from them (not recorded which). Source of these receptors: a man younger than 35 who had mild COVID-19 (a few samples of this study predate the infection). Cell type and time point are not known.

This clonotype was counted at least ten times. The J gene is TRBJ2-3, the V gene TRBV4-1, with 10 positions matching TRBD2. The CDR3 extends over 15 amino acids. The junction had 2 bases not matched to a gene; V was cut back by 4 bases and J by 1 base. Germline loops: CDR1 MGHRA, CDR2 YSYEKL. The CDR3 coding sequence is TGCGCCAGCAGCCGTACTAGCGGGGGCACAGATACGCAGTATTTT. It codes for CASSRTSGGTDTQYF.

This chain joins TRBV7-8 and TRBJ1-1; unclear D gene. The germline V and J ends were trimmed by 5 bases and 9 bases, with 19 bases remaining between them. The V gene's germline CDR1 is SGHVS and CDR2 FQNEAQ. The CDR3 has 14 residues. In DNA, the CDR3 is TGTGCCAGCAGCCAAATACCGACAACCGGGAAAGCTTTCTTT. This gives the protein CASSQIPTTGKAFF.

The rearrangement joins TRBV12-3 or TRBV12-4 to TRBJ2-3, with a possible D match to TRBD2 (7 bases). V was cut by 4 bases and J by 1 base, with 15 bases left in between. This CDR3 spans 16 amino acids. The CDR3: CASSSPGGRGTDTQYF. The CDR3 DNA sequence: TGTGCCAGCAGTTCACCGGGGGGCCGGGGCACAGATACGCAGTATTTT.

A note on this clonotype: Relative to the germline gene, one junction end is altered; a read error may explain this. This chain uses TRBV7-7 with TRBJ1-1, with no clear D. This CDR3 spans 16 amino acids. Looked up from germline, CDR1 is SSHAT and CDR2 is FNYEAQ (reference sequence). CDR3 in amino acids: CASSSEGCMVNTEAFF. In nucleotides, the CDR3 is TGTGCTAGCAGCTCAGAGGGTTGTATGGTGAACACTGAAGCTTTCTTT.

The chain carries TRBV29-1 and TRBJ2-7; D might be TRBD1 (6 bases). The CDR3 is 12 residues long. The germline V gene encodes CDR1 SQVTM and CDR2 ANQGSEA. The germline V and J ends were trimmed by 7 bases and 3 bases, with 13 bases remaining between them. The DNA for the CDR3 is TGCAGCGCTACCGGGACAAGCTACGAGCAGTACTTC. Its translation: CSATGTSYEQYF.

V is TRBV29-1 and J is TRBJ1-2; possibly TRBD1 for D (5 bases). Germline V gives CDR1 SQVTM, CDR2 ANQGSEA. CDR3 length equals 11 residues. V lost 6 bases, J lost 8 bases, and 13 bases lay in between. CDR3 in DNA: TGCAGCGTCCGAATACGGGGGGGCTACACCTTC. Translating gives CSVRIRGGYTF.

The J gene is TRBJ2-3, the V gene TRBV2, with D possibly being TRBD1 or TRBD2 (5 bases each). Per germline, CDR1 SNHLY and CDR2 FYNNEI. The CDR3 covers 16 residues. Between the trimmed V and J ends, which lost 7 bases and 4 bases, there was a span of 21 bases. Here the CDR3 reads CASTRDLGRPPDTQYF. As DNA, the CDR3 is TGTGCCAGCACCCGGGACCTCGGACGACCCCCAGATACGCAGTATTTT. The complete variable domain, with remaining parts taken from reference TRBV2 and TRBJ2-3, reads EPEVTQTPSHQVTQMGQEVILRCVPISNHLYFYWYRQILGQKVEFLVSFYNNEISEKSEIFDDQFSVERPDGSNFTLKIRSTKLEDSAMYFCASTRDLGRPPDTQYFGPGTRLTVL.

This clonotype was seen at least ten times. The V call is TRBV3-1, the J call TRBJ2-1; 9 bases are a match to TRBD1. J lost 7 bases, V lost 4 bases, and 5 bases had no gene match. Germline loops: CDR1 LGHDT, CDR2 YNNKEL (reference sequence). This CDR3 is built from 14 residues. For the CDR3, the DNA is TGTGCCAGCAGCCTCACCGGGACAGGGAATGAGCAGTTCTTC. Protein sequence: CASSLTGTGNEQFF.

This clonotype was seen a few times. J is TRBJ1-1 and V is TRBV5-1; tentative D call: TRBD1 (6 bases). V was cut by 0 bases and J by 1 base, with 10 bases left in between. Germline V lookup: CDR1 SGHRS, CDR2 YFSETQ. This CDR3 region has 15 residues. CDR3: CASSLAGHSNTEAFF. The CDR3 nucleotides are TGCGCCAGCAGCTTGGCGGGACATTCGAACACTGAAGCTTTCTTT.

This chain connects TRBV19 to TRBJ1-2; no clear D gene. Germline assignment: CDR1 LNHDA and CDR2 SQIVND (reference sequence). With 5 bases removed from V and 4 bases from J, the gap between germline ends came to 11 bases. This CDR3 contains 13 residues. DNA of the CDR3: TGTGCCAGTAGTGCGGGATTAGGCTATGGCTACACCTTC. Residues: CASSAGLGYGYTF.

This chain connects TRBV5-6 to TRBJ2-7; no reliable D call. CDR1 is SGHDT, CDR2 YYEEEE, per germline. This CDR3 region has 14 residues. Trimming removed 0 bases from V and 2 bases from J, with 9 bases in between. CDR3: CASSLGVSAYEQYF. CDR3 bases: TGTGCCAGCAGCTTGGGGGTCTCGGCCTACGAGCAGTACTTC.

This clonotype has only a few counts. The genes are TRBV7-3 and TRBJ2-3, with a possible D match to TRBD1 (5 bases). This CDR3 spans 13 amino acids. Germline CDR1 SGHTA, CDR2 FQGTGA. The germline V and J ends were trimmed by 3 bases and 3 bases, with 7 bases remaining between them. The CDR3 region is CASSFGHTDTQYF. The CDR3 region has the DNA TGTGCCAGCAGCTTCGGACATACAGATACGCAGTATTTT.

About this clonotype itself: One junction end does not reproduce the germline sequence, and a read error may be involved. The rearrangement joins TRBV27 to TRBJ1-2; D is perhaps TRBD1 (6 bases). This CDR3 has 14 residues. Germline V gene lookup returns CDR1 MNHEY and CDR2 SMNVEV (reference sequence). The CDR3 bases are TGTGCCAGCAGTTCCCAGGGGATAGGTCAGGGCTACTCCTTC. The encoded protein is CASSSQGIGQGYSF.

The genes are TRBV2 and TRBJ2-7; weak D call: TRBD1 (6 bases). Trimming stripped 4 bases from V and 5 bases from J, with 30 bases between. CDR1 is SNHLY and CDR2 is FYNNEI in the germline V gene. This CDR3 contains 19 residues. Here the CDR3 DNA reads TGTGCCAGCAGTGTTGAATTTCAGGGGAAGGGGCCTACGGAGAACGAGCAGTACGTC. Its protein is CASSVEFQGKGPTENEQYV.

The rearrangement links TRBV7-2 to TRBJ2-3; either TRBD1 or TRBD2 may supply D (6 bases each). The CDR3 length is 11 residues. Trimming shortened V by 5 bases and J by 13 bases, and 13 bases separated the two germline ends. CDR1 and CDR2 (germline): SGHTA, FQGNSA. For the CDR3, the DNA is TGTGCCAGCAGCCGGGCCGGGGGCGAGTATTTT. Amino acid sequence: CASSRAGGEYF.

This clonotype appeared a few times. V gene TRBV18 combines with J gene TRBJ1-3, with D perhaps matching TRBD1 (6 bases). The V end was cut by 1 base, the J end by 4 bases, with 14 bases between. Germline-derived CDR1 and CDR2 are KGHSH and LQKENI. This CDR3 comprises 16 residues. CDR3 coding DNA: TGTGCCAGCTCACCACGGGGGCCTGAGTTCGGAAACACCATATATTTT. It encodes CASSPRGPEFGNTIYF.

This clonotype appeared many times. V and J are TRBV5-1 and TRBJ1-2, with D tentatively TRBD1 (5 bases). The CDR3 runs 15 residues. Germline values: CDR1 SGHRS, CDR2 YFSETQ. V was clipped by 3 bases and J by 4 bases, with 16 bases between them. CDR3 bases: TGCGCCAGCAGCTCGGGACGGATCACCCCCTATGGCTACACCTTC. It is translated as CASSSGRITPYGYTF.

The V gene is TRBV4-2, the J gene TRBJ1-6; no clear D. V was cut by 1 base and J by 10 bases, with 20 bases left in between. Germline V gene lookup returns CDR1 LGHNA and CDR2 YNFKEQ. CDR3 length equals 17 residues. DNA for the CDR3: TGTGCCAGCAGCCAAGGGACCGCAATCAACTTAGGGTCACCCCTCCACTTT. This encodes CASSQGTAINLGSPLHF.

This clonotype was detected a few times. V usage is TRBV5-1 and J usage is TRBJ1-2; 9 bases align to TRBD1. Germline V gives CDR1 SGHRS, CDR2 YFSETQ. The CDR3 consists of 15 residues. Trimming removed 4 bases from V and 5 bases from J; junction bases left unmatched: 9. CDR3 sequence (DNA): TGCGCCAGCAGCGACAACAGGGGGCGCGGATATGGCTACACCTTC. As protein: CASSDNRGRGYGYTF.

V is TRBV24-1 and J is TRBJ2-1; D remains ambiguous. CDR3 length: 16 residues. In germline, CDR1 is KGHDR, CDR2 SFDVKD. V was cut by 0 bases and J by 5 bases, with 13 bases left in between. The CDR3 coding sequence is TGTGCCACCAGTGATTTGGCGTCCTTCCCAAACAATGAGCAGTTCTTC. It encodes CATSDLASFPNNEQFF.

The rearrangement uses TRBV5-1 and TRBJ2-3; unclear D gene. The CDR3 is made up of 14 amino acids. Germline CDR1 SGHRS, CDR2 YFSETQ. Trimming stripped 1 base from V and 2 bases from J, with 8 bases between. The CDR3 nucleotides read TGCGCCAGCAGCTTGATGTTGCCCACAGATACGCAGTATTTT. It yields the protein CASSLMLPTDTQYF.

This clonotype was seen repeatedly, ten times or more. The chain combines TRBV5-1 with TRBJ2-1; TRBD2 matches 10 bases. The CDR3 spans 15 residues. J was trimmed by 5 bases and V by 4 bases; bases with no gene match: 6. In germline, CDR1 is SGHRS, CDR2 YFSETQ. The CDR3 protein is CASSRWLAGDNEQFF. The CDR3 DNA reads as TGCGCCAGCAGCAGGTGGCTAGCGGGGGACAATGAGCAGTTCTTC.